This is a list of T cell receptor beta chains from one sample in a study of sequential checkpoint blockade in melanoma. Produced via immunoSEQ multiplex PCR; TCRdb's table is partial and in-frame only. The table records 15,000 to 20,000 clones, approximately 81% of them present only once. The material sequenced was CD8+ T cells sorted from blood (inferred from file names), taken from a patient given nivolumab and ipilimumab in sequence. The receptor source for this set is a human donor with melanoma. Both conserved end residues are part of each CDR3. D genes are given only for firm matches. A row's size may be missing; if present it is once, few, many or a size class.

TGTGCCAGCAGTTTACTCGGGACTAGCGGATACTACAATGAGCAGTTCTTC CASSLLGTSGYYNEQFF TRBJ2-1 . 17 TRBV28 TRBD2
TGTGCCAGCAGCTCCGACAGGGTTACCATATATTTT CASSSDRVTIYF TRBJ1-3 . 12 TRBV7-9 TRBD1
TGTGCCAGCAGTTTTGGGACAGGGGCCTACGAGCAGTACTTC CASSFGTGAYEQYF TRBJ2-7 . 14 TRBV27 TRBD1
TGTGCCAGCAGCGCGAAAACAGGGGAGATGAACACTGAAGCTTTCTTT CASSAKTGEMNTEAFF TRBJ1-1 . 16 TRBV9 TRBD1
TGTGCCAGCAGCTCCCGAGCGGGATACAATGAGCAGTTCTTC CASSSRAGYNEQFF TRBJ2-1 . 14 TRBV7-9 TRBD2
TGTGCCAGCAGCACGGGACTCTACAATGAGCAGTTCTTC CASSTGLYNEQFF TRBJ2-1 . 13 TRBV7-9 .
TGTGCCAGCAGCGTAGGACAGGGCTATGGCTACACCTTC CASSVGQGYGYTF TRBJ1-2 . 13 TRBV9 TRBD1
TGCGCCAGCAGCCAAGGACCTGGGGCCGGCTACGAGCAGTACTTC CASSQGPGAGYEQYF TRBJ2-7 . 15 TRBV4-1 .
TGTGCCAGCAGTGAATCGTATAGCAATCAGCCCCAGCATTTT CASSESYSNQPQHF TRBJ1-5 few 14 TRBV2 .
TGTGCCAGCAGCCCGCAGGGGACGGGGATGAGCGAGCAGTACTTC CASSPQGTGMSEQYF TRBJ2-7 . 15 TRBV7-8 .
TGTGCCAGCAGTTTTAGCGGGAGGGATGAGCAGTTCTTC CASSFSGRDEQFF TRBJ2-1 . 13 TRBV27 TRBD2
TGTGCCATCACCCCCGGGGGGAACTCCTACGAGCAGTACTTC CAITPGGNSYEQYF TRBJ2-7 . 14 TRBV10-3 TRBD2
TGTGCCAGCAGCTTAGGTAGCGGGGGGGCCGGAGAGACCCAGTACTTC CASSLGSGGAGETQYF TRBJ2-5 . 16 TRBV7-8 TRBD2
TGTGCCAGTGTAGGACAAACGACCTACGAGCAGTACTTC CASVGQTTYEQYF TRBJ2-7 . 13 TRBV28 .
TGTGCCAGCAGCTTAGTCTCCTGGGGGAGGAAGCAGTACTTC CASSLVSWGRKQYF TRBJ2-7 . 14 TRBV7-8 .
TGTGCCAGTACCCCAGGGGCAGGGCCCTACTACGAGCAGTACTTC CASTPGAGPYYEQYF TRBJ2-7 . 15 TRBV19 .
TGTGCCAGCTCACAGGGACAGGGGAAAGAGACCCAGTACTTC CASSQGQGKETQYF TRBJ2-5 once 14 TRBV18 TRBD1
TGCGCCAGCAACCTAGGGGGCTTTGGGGCCAACGTCCTGACTTTC CASNLGGFGANVLTF TRBJ2-6 . 15 TRBV10-2 TRBD1
TGTGCCAGCAGCCAAGTAGGAGGAGGGTATGGCTACACCTTC CASSQVGGGYGYTF TRBJ1-2 . 14 TRBV4-2 .
TGTGCCAGCAGTGAAGAGGGGGCTGGCAATCAGCCCCAGCATTTT CASSEEGAGNQPQHF TRBJ1-5 . 15 TRBV2 TRBD1
TGCGCCAGCAGCTTCTTACAGGGTATGAACACTGAAGCTTTCTTT CASSFLQGMNTEAFF TRBJ1-1 . 15 TRBV5-1 .
TGTGCCAGCAGCTTAGCCAGCGGAGGGAGCAATCAGCCCCAGCATTTT CASSLASGGSNQPQHF TRBJ1-5 . 16 TRBV7-9 .
TGTGCCAGCAGTGGTCTTAAGCAGTTCTTC CASSGLKQFF TRBJ2-1 . 10 TRBV6-1 .
TGTGCCAGCAGATTACCGGGGGGTTACGAGCAGTACTTC CASRLPGGYEQYF TRBJ2-7 once 13 TRBV28 TRBD2
TGTGCCAGCGGTTCAGGGTACGGGGCCAACGTCCTGACTTTC CASGSGYGANVLTF TRBJ2-6 . 14 TRBV27 .
TGTGCCATCAGACACCCCCAGGGGAGCGAGCAGTACTTC CAIRHPQGSEQYF TRBJ2-7 . 13 TRBV10-3 .
TGTGCCAGCAGCACAACAGGGGGCACTGAAGCTTTCTTT CASSTTGGTEAFF TRBJ1-1 . 13 TRBV13 TRBD1
TGTGCCAGCGGTGAGAGATCCTACGAGCAGTACTTC CASGERSYEQYF TRBJ2-7 . 12 TRBV6-5 .
TGTGCCAGCAGTGAACGAGGGGGGGCGACAGATACGCAGTATTTT CASSERGGATDTQYF TRBJ2-3 . 15 TRBV6-1 .
TGTGCCAGTAGTATTTGGACTAGCGGGGTGGCTTACTACAATGAGCAGTTCTTC CASSIWTSGVAYYNEQFF TRBJ2-1 . 18 TRBV19 TRBD2
TGTGCCAGCAGTGTCAGTCCCGGGACAGGGGGCAACGAGCAGTACTTC CASSVSPGTGGNEQYF TRBJ2-7 few 16 TRBV6-1 TRBD1
TGTGCCAGCAGTGAAGCGACCGAGGGGGGGACAGATACGCAGTATTTT CASSEATEGGTDTQYF TRBJ2-3 . 16 TRBV6-4 .
TGCGCCAGCAGCCAGTCGCGGGGGACACAAGAGACCCAGTACTTC CASSQSRGTQETQYF TRBJ2-5 . 15 TRBV4-1 .
TGTGCCAGCAGCTTAGTGAACAGGGAAACCTACGAGCAGTACTTC CASSLVNRETYEQYF TRBJ2-7 . 15 TRBV7-9 .
TGTGCCAGTGGGCTACCGGGGGGTTCCTACGAGCAGTACTTC CASGLPGGSYEQYF TRBJ2-7 . 14 TRBV19 TRBD2
TGTGCCAGACCTAATGGGGAGGACCTTGAAGCTTTCTTT CARPNGEDLEAFF TRBJ1-1 . 13 TRBV27 .
TGTGCCAGCAGCTCGCCCCCCGACAGGTATTCCCCAGATACGCAGTATTTT CASSSPPDRYSPDTQYF TRBJ2-3 . 17 TRBV7-9 .
TGTGCCAGCAGGCGACAGGGGGTCTCCTCTGGGGCCAACGTCCTGACTTTC CASRRQGVSSGANVLTF TRBJ2-6 . 17 TRBV27 TRBD1
TGTGCCAGCAGTGCAGGGCTATCCAACTATGGCTACACCTTC CASSAGLSNYGYTF TRBJ1-2 . 14 TRBV27 .
TGTGCCAGCAGTGAATTCGACAGGGTTGCTGGAAACACCATATATTTT CASSEFDRVAGNTIYF TRBJ1-3 medium-sized 16 TRBV25-1 TRBD1
TGTGCCAGTAGTATGCGGGAGGGCCTAAACAATGAGCAGTTCTTC CASSMREGLNNEQFF TRBJ2-1 . 15 TRBV19 TRBD2
TGTGCCAGCAGCGCACCCCCGAATAGCGGGATAAGTGAGCAGTTCTTC CASSAPPNSGISEQFF TRBJ2-1 . 16 TRBV7-9 TRBD2
TGTGCCTGGAGTGGGACAGATAGCTCCTACAATGAGCAGTTCTTC CAWSGTDSSYNEQFF TRBJ2-1 . 15 TRBV30 .
TGTGCCAGCAGCGTAGTTGAGGCGCCGAGGGACGAGCAGTACTTC CASSVVEAPRDEQYF TRBJ2-7 . 15 TRBV9 .
TGTGCCAGCAGCTCCCAAACCGAACTAGCTCAGTTCTTC CASSSQTELAQFF TRBJ2-1 . 13 TRBV7-9 .
TGTGCCAGCAGCTTAGCAGGGAACACTGAAGCTTTCTTT CASSLAGNTEAFF TRBJ1-1 once 13 TRBV13 .
TGTGCCAGTAGTAAGGGCTCTATCGGGACTGGATTTGCACCCCTCCACTTT CASSKGSIGTGFAPLHF TRBJ1-6 . 17 TRBV19 .
TGTGCCAGCAGTTTATATCGGGGGGGCTCCTACAATGAGCAGTTCTTC CASSLYRGGSYNEQFF TRBJ2-1 once 16 TRBV28 TRBD2
TGTGCCAGCAGCACCACCGAAGACAGAGCCTACGAGCAGTACTTC CASSTTEDRAYEQYF TRBJ2-7 . 15 TRBV7-9 .
TGTGCCAGCAGCGAGGGACACGGGAACACTGAAGCTTTCTTT CASSEGHGNTEAFF TRBJ1-1 few 14 TRBV7-6 .
TGTGCCAGCAGTAAGGGACTAGCGGCTCTTAATGAGCAGTTCTTC CASSKGLAALNEQFF TRBJ2-1 once 15 TRBV6-5 TRBD2
TGTGCCAGCATTTCTCTATACGAGCAGTACTTC CASISLYEQYF TRBJ2-7 . 11 TRBV6-6 .
TGTGCCAGCAGGCACAGAGATCCCCAAGAGACCCAGTACTTC CASRHRDPQETQYF TRBJ2-5 once 14 TRBV27 .
TGTGCCAACAAGATGGACAGCCCTGTGTCGGATACGCAGTATTTT CANKMDSPVSDTQYF TRBJ2-3 . 15 TRBV2 .
TGTGCCAGCAGTACCCACGTGGGGGGGTACAATGAGCAGTTCTTC CASSTHVGGYNEQFF TRBJ2-1 . 15 TRBV28 TRBD2
TGCGCCAGCAGCCAGGGGACAGTCCCTGGAAACACCATATATTTT CASSQGTVPGNTIYF TRBJ1-3 . 15 TRBV4-1 TRBD1